This is a list of T cell receptor beta chains from one sample in a study of cytomegalovirus exposure and HLA in healthy donors. Data came from immunoSEQ multiplex PCR; TCRdb stores just in-frame clones and leaves some out. The sample contains about 190,000 clones, 75% to 85% of which appear only once. Source material: PBMCs. These receptors were taken from a woman aged 18-30 years in good health and CMV-seronegative. The CDR3 runs from the conserved cysteine through the conserved F or W. Fields, in order: V gene, clone size, J gene, D gene, CDR3 protein, CDR3 DNA. D genes are given only for firm matches. The listing skips clone size in some rows; elsewhere it reads once, few, many or a size class.

TRBV18,NA,TRBJ1-1,NA,CASSPNPGTEAFF,TGTGCCAGCTCACCAAATCCGGGAACTGAAGCTTTCTTT
TRBV7-3,few,TRBJ2-5,NA,CASSLRPEETQYF,TGTGCCAGCAGCTTAAGGCCAGAAGAGACCCAGTACTTC
TRBV6-6,NA,TRBJ1-2,TRBD1,CASRTGTGDGYTF,TGTGCCAGCAGGACCGGGACAGGGGATGGCTACACCTTC
TRBV18,NA,TRBJ2-3,TRBD1,CASLPWPGQGADTQYF,TGTGCCAGCCTCCCTTGGCCGGGACAGGGTGCAGATACGCAGTATTTT
TRBV7-6,NA,TRBJ1-2,NA,CASSSSVAYGYTF,TGTGCCAGCAGCTCCTCCGTAGCGTATGGCTACACCTTC
TRBV13,NA,TRBJ2-3,NA,CASSLYATSTDTQYF,TGTGCCAGCAGCTTATACGCTACTAGCACAGATACGCAGTATTTT
TRBV7-8,NA,TRBJ2-5,NA,CASSPGHTPSWETQYF,TGTGCCAGCAGTCCGGGACACACACCATCCTGGGAGACCCAGTACTTC
TRBV15,once,TRBJ2-1,TRBD1,CATSRKGQGEINEQFF,TGTGCCACCAGCAGAAAGGGGCAGGGGGAGATCAATGAGCAGTTCTTC
TRBV18,NA,TRBJ2-7,TRBD2,CASSPTTWAGGDSYEQYF,TGTGCCAGCTCACCAACGACGTGGGCGGGAGGCGACTCCTACGAGCAGTACTTC
TRBV18,NA,TRBJ1-4,NA,CASSQQALGATNEKLFF,TGTGCCAGCTCACAACAGGCCTTAGGTGCAACTAATGAAAAACTGTTTTTT
TRBV25-1,NA,TRBJ2-7,TRBD2,CASSEYAREGHEQYF,TGTGCCAGCAGTGAATACGCGCGGGAGGGACACGAGCAGTACTTC
TRBV29-1,NA,TRBJ1-1,NA,CSVYSVGGGLVTEAFF,TGCAGCGTTTATTCGGTAGGGGGGGGACTTGTAACTGAAGCTTTCTTT
TRBV2,NA,TRBJ1-1,NA,CASSDGSRGNTEAFF,TGTGCCAGCAGTGACGGCAGCCGGGGAAACACTGAAGCTTTCTTT
TRBV27,once,TRBJ1-2,NA,CASSPIGAAETNYGYTF,TGTGCCAGCAGTCCCATAGGGGCGGCGGAGACTAACTATGGCTACACCTTC
TRBV11-2,NA,TRBJ2-7,NA,CASSLGGLYEQYF,TGTGCCAGCAGCTTAGGGGGGCTCTACGAGCAGTACTTC
TRBV11-3,NA,TRBJ2-1,NA,CASSPGTMDNEQFF,TGTGCCAGCAGCCCCGGGACAATGGACAATGAGCAGTTCTTC